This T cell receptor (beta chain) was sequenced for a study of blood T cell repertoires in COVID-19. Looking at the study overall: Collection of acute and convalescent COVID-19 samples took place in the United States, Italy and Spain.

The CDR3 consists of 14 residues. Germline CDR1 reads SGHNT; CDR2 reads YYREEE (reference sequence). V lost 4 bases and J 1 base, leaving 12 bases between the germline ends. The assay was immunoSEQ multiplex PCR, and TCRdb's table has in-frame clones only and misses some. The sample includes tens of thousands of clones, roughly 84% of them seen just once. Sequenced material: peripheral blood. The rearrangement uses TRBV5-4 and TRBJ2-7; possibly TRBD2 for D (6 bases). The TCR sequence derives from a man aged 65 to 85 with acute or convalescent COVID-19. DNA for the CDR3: TGTGCCAGCAGCCCAAGGAGGGAATCCTACGAGCAGTACTTC. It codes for CASSPRRESYEQYF.